This T cell receptor (beta chain) is drawn from a study of shared clonotypes between healthy human individuals. Overall study context: The donor pool was made up of a couple of women and a few men aged 18 to 49.

Study-level findings and limits: Only blood samples were collected, and tissue repertoires likely differ.

Division of CD4+ cells produced a CD45RA+ naive subset and a CD45RA-negative memory subset. The CDR3 is made up of 13 amino acids. V shed 1 base and J shed 5 bases, with 11 bases lying between them. CDR1 GTSNPN and CDR2 SVGIG come from the germline V gene (reference sequence). This clone was seen a single time. Its antigen is undetermined. The sample contains more than one DNA sequence encoding this CDR3. Data came from immunoSEQ multiplex PCR; TCRdb stores just in-frame clones and leaves some out. The table shows roughly 2 million clones, with 95% occurring only once. The receptor was derived from a man younger than 30 in good health. This chain joins TRBV30 and TRBJ2-5; D may match TRBD1 or TRBD2 (5 bases each). Source material: naive CD4+ T cells sorted from blood. Subset meaning: CD45RA+ positively selected. The DNA of the CDR3 is TGTGCCTGGAGTGGGGGGATTCGGGAGACCCAGTACTTC. It yields the protein CAWSGGIRETQYF.